Listed here are 23 T cell receptor beta chains from one sample, sequenced in a study of blood T cell repertoires in COVID-19. Only in-frame clones appear in the TCRdb table, and some are missing; sequencing was by immunoSEQ multiplex PCR. The sample has about 280,000 clones, about 90% seen once. Sequencing was performed on peripheral blood. These receptors were collected from a woman younger than 45 with COVID-19, enrolled during active disease.

The rearrangement uses TRBV7-2 and TRBJ2-1; 13 nucleotides line up with TRBD2. In germline, CDR1 is SGHTA, CDR2 FQGNSA. With V trimmed by 4 bases and J by 9 bases, 6 bases remained unmatched. CDR3 size: 15 residues. CDR3 coding DNA: TGTGCCAGCAGCTACCGGACTAGCGGGAGAAGTGAGCAGTTCTTC. Amino acids: CASSYRTSGRSEQFF.

The chain uses TRBV29-1 and TRBJ2-7; TRBD1 might be the D (6 bases). V lost 4 bases, J lost 3 bases, and 19 bases lay in between. CDR3 length: 15 residues. Germline V gene sequence: CDR1 SQVTM, CDR2 ANQGSEA. This chain's CDR3 is CSVVLLGAVDYEQYF. CDR3 sequence (DNA): TGCAGCGTTGTGTTATTGGGGGCGGTCGACTACGAGCAGTACTTC.

V and J are TRBV6-2 or TRBV6-3 and TRBJ2-3; a weak D match, TRBD1 (7 bases). The CDR3 has 15 amino acids. Germline CDR1 MNHEY, CDR2 SVGEGT. V gave up 6 bases and J gave up 5 bases, with 18 bases separating them. CDR3 coding DNA: TGTGCCAGCAGCGACAGGGATCGGGAGAGAGATACGCAGTATTTT. It yields the protein CASSDRDRERDTQYF.

The chain recombines TRBV6-2 or TRBV6-3 with TRBJ2-7, with TRBD1 matching 10 bases. V was pared by 6 bases and J by 4 bases, with 6 bases of the junction left unmatched. CDR3 length: 14 amino acids. Germline V gene data show CDR1 as MNHEY and CDR2 as SVGEGT. The CDR3, as DNA: TGTGCCAGCAGCGCCGGACAGGGGGTTTACGAGCAGTACTTC. Amino acid sequence: CASSAGQGVYEQYF.

This clone showed up just a few times. This chain connects TRBV28 to TRBJ2-2, with D maybe TRBD2 (6 bases). V shed 3 bases and J shed 0 bases, with 11 bases lying between them. Per the germline V gene, CDR1 is MDHEN and CDR2 is SYDVKM. This CDR3 has 16 residues. The CDR3 DNA reads as TGTGCCAGCAGTTTCGGAGGGTCCCCGAACACCGGGGAGCTGTTTTTT. As protein: CASSFGGSPNTGELFF. Variable domain in full (rest from reference TRBV28 and TRBJ2-2): DVKVTQSSRYLVKRTGEKVFLECVQDMDHENMFWYRQDPGLGLRLIYFSYDVKMKEKGDIPEGYSVSREKKERFSLILESASTNQTSMYLCASSFGGSPNTGELFFGEGSRLTVL.

The chain uses TRBV19 and TRBJ2-3, with 8 bases matching TRBD2. This CDR3 region has 13 residues. The germline V gene encodes CDR1 LNHDA and CDR2 SQIVND (reference sequence). The CDR3 DNA is TGTGTAGGCGGGAGGAGGGGCACAGATACGCAGTATTTT. Translated: CVGGRRGTDTQYF.

V gene TRBV5-1 combines with J gene TRBJ1-1, with D maybe TRBD1 (6 bases). V lost 5 bases and J lost 1, with 18 bases in between. Germline assignment: CDR1 SGHRS and CDR2 YFSETQ. The CDR3 is made up of 16 amino acids. The CDR3 region has the DNA TGCGCCAGCAGATATAGGGCCGGGACACGGAACACTGAAGCTTTCTTT. Translation: CASRYRAGTRNTEAFF.

V gene TRBV29-1 combines with J gene TRBJ2-7; D is perhaps TRBD2 (6 bases). V lost 5 bases and J 4 bases, leaving 12 bases between the germline ends. Germline V gene sequence: CDR1 SQVTM, CDR2 ANQGSEA. The CDR3 extends over 12 amino acids. The CDR3, as DNA: TGCAGCGTTAAGGCAGGAGGGTACGAGCAGTACTTC. Translated, it gives CSVKAGGYEQYF.

A single count supports this clone. DNA for the CDR3: TGTGCCAGCAGCCAAGATCGGCGGTCGCCCCTCCACTTT. It specifies CASSQDRRSPLHF. V usage is TRBV3-1 (or the pseudogene TRBV3-2) and J usage is TRBJ1-6; no clear D. The CDR3 runs to 13 residues. Germline loops: CDR1 LGHDT, CDR2 YNNKEL (reference sequence). V was shortened by 0 bases and J by 13 bases, with 10 bases between the two germline ends.

V and J are TRBV7-3 and TRBJ2-2; maybe TRBD2 (5 bases). The CDR3 totals 17 residues. V lost 0 bases and J lost 7, with 18 bases in between. CDR1 is SGHTA, CDR2 FQGTGA, per germline. The CDR3 loop is CASSLTVGEGYGGELFF. As DNA, the CDR3 is TGTGCCAGCAGCTTAACGGTCGGAGAGGGTTACGGCGGGGAGCTGTTTTTT.

Remarks on this clone: Germline is not matched at one junction end, which may reflect a read error. The rearrangement joins TRBV7-7 to TRBJ1-4; D is ambiguous. Germline V gene data show CDR1 as SSHAT and CDR2 as FNYEAQ (reference sequence). The CDR3 consists of 13 residues. DNA of the CDR3: TGTGCTAGCAGCGAAGACAATGGGGAAAAACTGTTTTTT. Its translation is CASSEDNGEKLFF. Full variable domain (rest looked up from reference TRBV7-7 and TRBJ1-4): GAGVSQSPRYKVTKRGQDVTLRCDPISSHATLYWYQQALGQGPEFLTYFNYEAQPDKSGLPSDRFSAERPEGSISTLTIQRTEQRDSAMYRCASSEDNGEKLFFGSGTQLSVL.

The rearrangement uses TRBV15 and TRBJ2-1, with TRBD2 identical over 8 bases. Germline trimming cut 4 bases from V and 7 bases from J; bases unmatched to any gene: 6. CDR3 size: 14 residues. Germline CDR1 LNHNV, CDR2 YYDKDF (reference sequence). CDR3: CATSTRGGRNEQFF. CDR3 DNA sequence: TGTGCCACCAGCACTCGCGGGGGGAGGAATGAGCAGTTCTTC.

The chain uses TRBV28 and TRBJ1-5; D is unclear. Trimming shortened V by 4 bases and J by 2 bases, and 9 bases separated the two germline ends. The CDR3 has 14 residues. In germline, CDR1 is MDHEN, CDR2 SYDVKM. Here the CDR3 DNA reads TGTGCCAGCAGTTACCTCGGAGGCAATCAGCCCCAGCATTTT. Translated: CASSYLGGNQPQHF.

A word on this clone: The same CDR3 arises from other DNA sequences in this sample as well. V is TRBV5-1 and J is TRBJ2-7; D possibly corresponds to TRBD1 (5 bases). The CDR3 consists of 13 residues. V was cut by 1 base and J by 3 bases, with 8 bases left in between. In germline, CDR1 is SGHRS, CDR2 YFSETQ. CDR3 region: CASSLTGGYEQYF. The CDR3 DNA sequence: TGCGCCAGCAGCTTGACAGGTGGCTACGAGCAGTACTTC.

The V call is TRBV5-1, the J call TRBJ2-3, with D perhaps matching TRBD1 (5 bases). Germline-derived CDR1 and CDR2 are SGHRS and YFSETQ. CDR3 size: 16 residues. V lost 6 bases and J 0 bases, leaving 17 bases between the germline ends. CDR3 in DNA: TGCGCCAGCACCCTGGACGGGCAGGGAAGCACAGATACGCAGTATTTT. It is translated as CASTLDGQGSTDTQYF.

This clone appeared once. The V gene is TRBV28, the J gene TRBJ2-1; TRBD2 might be the D (6 bases). Trimming removed 6 bases from V and 2 bases from J, with 17 bases in between. This CDR3 is 16 amino acids long. From germline, CDR1 is MDHEN and CDR2 SYDVKM. Written as DNA, the CDR3 is TGTGCCAGCAGGCAATCCGGGAGACCAACCTACAATGAGCAGTTCTTC. Its translation is CASRQSGRPTYNEQFF.

The rearrangement uses TRBV10-2 and TRBJ1-1; D gene unclear. CDR3 length: 14 residues. V lost 7 bases and J lost 0, with 12 bases in between. The germline gives CDR1 WSHSY, CDR2 SAAADI. The chain's CDR3 is CASTLRRMNTEAFF. In DNA form, the CDR3 reads TGCGCCAGCACCCTACGGAGGATGAACACTGAAGCTTTCTTT.

The chain carries TRBV5-4 and TRBJ2-5; the match to TRBD1 covers 7 bases. Germline CDR1 reads SGHNT; CDR2 reads YYREEE (reference sequence). This CDR3 has 15 amino acids. Trimming took 4 bases from V and 4 from J; bases not matched to a gene: 10. Here the CDR3 DNA reads TGTGCCAGCAGCGATAATAGACAGGGCCCAGAGACCCAGTACTTC. Translating gives CASSDNRQGPETQYF. Based on the CDR3 plus reference TRBV5-4 and TRBJ2-5, the full variable domain is ETGVTQSPTHLIKTRGQQVTLRCSSQSGHNTVSWYQQALGQGPQFIFQYYREEENGRGNFPPRFSGLQFPNYSSELNVNALELDDSALYLCASSDNRQGPETQYFGPGTRLLVL.

The chain is built from TRBV6-5 and TRBJ2-1, with D maybe TRBD2 (5 bases). This CDR3 comprises 14 residues. V lost 5 bases, J lost 9 bases, and 17 bases lay in between. CDR1 MNHEY and CDR2 SVGAGI come from the germline V gene. The CDR3 coding sequence is TGTGCCAGCAGTCTCGGGCTAGCATGGAGTGAGCAGTTCTTC. Amino acid sequence: CASSLGLAWSEQFF.

The rearrangement links TRBV7-2 to TRBJ2-3; 10 bases map to TRBD2. Germline loops: CDR1 SGHTA, CDR2 FQGNSA. The CDR3 loop spans 14 amino acids. Trimming at V came to 5 bases and at J to 6 bases, leaving 5 bases not matched to a gene. Written as DNA, the CDR3 is TGTGCCAGCAGCCGGACTAGCGGTGGGGATACGCAGTATTTT. Its protein is CASSRTSGGDTQYF. The full variable domain, completed using reference TRBV7-2 and TRBJ2-3, is GAGVSQSPSNKVTEKGKDVELRCDPISGHTALYWYRQSLGQGLEFLIYFQGNSAPDKSGLPSDRFSAERTGGSVSTLTIQRTQQEDSAVYLCASSRTSGGDTQYFGPGTRLTVL.

The rearrangement joins TRBV19 to TRBJ2-3, with 7 bases lining up with TRBD1. Germline V gene sequence: CDR1 LNHDA, CDR2 SQIVND (reference sequence). After removal of 6 bases from V and 4 bases from J, the junction contained 10 bases not matched to a gene. This CDR3 is 15 amino acids long. Here the CDR3 DNA reads TGTGCCAGTAGACGGGCAGGGGGAAGGTCAGATACGCAGTATTTT. Its translation is CASRRAGGRSDTQYF.

V is TRBV21-1 and J is TRBJ2-7; the table's D call TRBD1 went unverified against the DNA. TRBV21-1 is flagged as a pseudogene. The CDR3 contains 15 residues. DNA of the CDR3: TGTGCCAGCCACTTGGGGACAGGGAGTCCCTACGAGCAGTACTTC. It is translated as CASHLGTGSPYEQYF.

This chain connects TRBV7-8 to TRBJ2-7; perhaps TRBD2 as D (6 bases). This CDR3 contains 15 residues. Germline V gene lookup returns CDR1 SGHVS and CDR2 FQNEAQ. Trimming left V 4 bases short and J 3 bases short, with 16 bases between. CDR3 loop: CASSSPPRGDYEQYF. The CDR3 coding sequence is TGTGCCAGCAGCTCCCCCCCTCGCGGGGACTACGAGCAGTACTTC.